This T cell receptor beta chain was obtained from a study of technical replicates of blood from a handful of donors. Germline V CDR1 and CDR2: SGHNT, YYREEE (reference sequence). V was pared by 8 bases and J by 5 bases, with 4 bases of the junction left unmatched. This CDR3 has 13 amino acids. Sequencing used immunoSEQ multiplex PCR; TCRdb keeps in-frame clones, though not all of them. The table has about 69,000 clones, about 87% seen once. This sequence originates from a human donor in good health. Some clones in this sample may be carry-over from other donors' samples. The chain employs TRBV5-4 and TRBJ2-2; 9 nucleotides agree with TRBD1. The source material was PBMCs. In DNA, the CDR3 is TGTGCCAGTACAGGGGGCCGAACCGGGGAGCTGTTTTTT. Translating gives CASTGGRTGELFF.